These T cell receptor beta chains were read from a single sample in a study of T cells in Graves' hyperthyroidism and ophthalmopathy. Each CDR3 protein is one row after TCRdb ran MiXCR on the multiplex PCR reads. The sample contains a few hundred thousand distinct CDR3 sequences, about a sixth of which appear only once. The sample comprised blood. All receptors derive from a woman between 25 and 40 years old with Graves' hyperthyroidism. Each CDR3 is given with its conserved first and last residue. The order of the fields is V gene, D gene, J gene, clone size, CDR3 protein, CDR3 DNA. The D gene is left open where the match is weak. The size field is filled for only some rows; it gives once, few, many or a size class.

v_gene: TRBV4-3
d_gene: .
j_gene: TRBJ2-1
abundance: .
CDR3aa: CASSPGVSSSYNEQFF
CDR3nt: TGCGCCAGCAGCCCTGGAGTGAGTAGCTCGTACAATGAGCAGTTCTTC

v_gene: TRBV30
d_gene: TRBD1
j_gene: TRBJ1-1
abundance: many
CDR3aa: CACDRGHGTEAFF
CDR3nt: TGTGCCTGCGACAGGGGGCATGGGACTGAAGCTTTCTTT

v_gene: TRBV5-1
d_gene: .
j_gene: TRBJ2-1
abundance: many
CDR3aa: CASSLEGEGPREQFF
CDR3nt: TGCGCCAGCAGCTTGGAGGGGGAGGGCCCTCGCGAGCAGTTCTTC

v_gene: TRBV18
d_gene: .
j_gene: TRBJ2-1
abundance: few
CDR3aa: CASSLTDLGGDEQFF
CDR3nt: TGTGCCAGCTCACTCACGGACCTTGGCGGCGATGAGCAGTTCTTC

v_gene: TRBV2
d_gene: TRBD1
j_gene: TRBJ1-5
abundance: few
CDR3aa: CASRIGTPDRLSNQPQHF
CDR3nt: TGTGCCAGCAGAATTGGGACCCCGGACAGGCTTAGCAATCAGCCCCAGCATTTT

v_gene: TRBV28
d_gene: TRBD2
j_gene: TRBJ2-7
abundance: .
CDR3aa: CASSSPSTGTSLYEQYF
CDR3nt: TGTGCCAGCAGTTCTCCCTCGACCGGGACTAGCCTATACGAGCAGTACTTC

v_gene: TRBV20-1
d_gene: .
j_gene: TRBJ2-1
abundance: many
CDR3aa: CSARGTAYNEQFF
CDR3nt: TGCAGTGCCAGAGGGACTGCATACAATGAGCAGTTCTTC

v_gene: TRBV7-6
d_gene: TRBD1
j_gene: TRBJ2-7
abundance: many
CDR3aa: CASSPEGAPGYEQYF
CDR3nt: TGTGCCAGCAGCCCTGAGGGGGCGCCCGGCTACGAGCAGTACTTC

v_gene: TRBV5-1
d_gene: TRBD2
j_gene: TRBJ2-4
abundance: many
CDR3aa: CASSLAGTSGGGGDIQYF
CDR3nt: TGCGCCAGCAGCTTGGCCGGGACTAGCGGAGGAGGTGGTGACATTCAGTACTTC

v_gene: TRBV6-2/TRBV6-3
d_gene: TRBD2
j_gene: TRBJ2-1
abundance: .
CDR3aa: CASSYSTSGTKQFF
CDR3nt: TGTGCCAGCAGTTACTCGACTAGCGGGACCAAGCAGTTCTTC

v_gene: TRBV20-1
d_gene: .
j_gene: TRBJ2-7
abundance: many
CDR3aa: CSADRRETYEQYF
CDR3nt: TGCAGTGCCGATCGCAGGGAAACCTACGAGCAGTACTTC

v_gene: TRBV9
d_gene: .
j_gene: TRBJ2-3
abundance: many
CDR3aa: CASSVAGESTDTQYF
CDR3nt: TGTGCCAGCAGCGTAGCGGGAGAAAGCACAGATACGCAGTATTTT

v_gene: TRBV27
d_gene: .
j_gene: TRBJ2-7
abundance: many
CDR3aa: CASSLTGRIYEQYF
CDR3nt: TGTGCCAGCAGTCTGACGGGACGAATTTACGAGCAGTACTTC

v_gene: TRBV6-1
d_gene: .
j_gene: TRBJ1-2
abundance: few
CDR3aa: CASSTGQIYGYTF
CDR3nt: TGTGCCAGCAGTACCGGACAGATATATGGCTACACCTTC

v_gene: TRBV24-1
d_gene: TRBD2
j_gene: TRBJ2-2
abundance: .
CDR3aa: CATSAGGPPGELFF
CDR3nt: TGTGCCACCAGTGCGGGAGGGCCCCCCGGGGAGCTGTTTTTT

v_gene: TRBV12-5
d_gene: TRBD1
j_gene: TRBJ1-1
abundance: .
CDR3aa: CASGLIRTGRFEAFF
CDR3nt: TGTGCTAGTGGTTTGATCCGGACAGGAAGATTTGAAGCTTTCTTT

v_gene: TRBV12-3/TRBV12-4
d_gene: .
j_gene: TRBJ1-4
abundance: .
CDR3aa: CASSLGSPSEKLFF
CDR3nt: TGTGCCAGCAGTTTAGGATCCCCGAGCGAAAAACTGTTTTTT

v_gene: TRBV6-4
d_gene: TRBD1
j_gene: TRBJ1-1
abundance: .
CDR3aa: CASSAGEGATEAFF
CDR3nt: TGTGCCAGCAGTGCAGGGGAGGGGGCCACTGAAGCTTTCTTT

v_gene: TRBV3-1
d_gene: .
j_gene: TRBJ2-2
abundance: many
CDR3aa: CASRRIADTGELFF
CDR3nt: TGTGCCAGCAGAAGGATAGCGGACACCGGGGAGCTGTTTTTT

v_gene: TRBV19
d_gene: .
j_gene: TRBJ2-6
abundance: .
CDR3aa: CASTPTQGAGANVLTF
CDR3nt: TGTGCCAGTACTCCGACACAGGGAGCTGGGGCCAACGTCCTGACTTTC

v_gene: TRBV5-1
d_gene: TRBD1
j_gene: TRBJ2-4
abundance: .
CDR3aa: CASSLGGTGAADIQYF
CDR3nt: TGCGCCAGCAGCTTGGGCGGGACAGGGGCGGCGGACATTCAGTACTTC

v_gene: TRBV20-1
d_gene: TRBD2
j_gene: TRBJ2-1
abundance: many
CDR3aa: CSAPGLASYNEQFF
CDR3nt: TGCAGTGCCCCAGGACTAGCCTCCTACAATGAGCAGTTCTTC

v_gene: TRBV11-2
d_gene: TRBD2
j_gene: TRBJ2-2
abundance: few
CDR3aa: CASSAAGVPTGELFF
CDR3nt: TGTGCCAGCAGCGCGGCGGGAGTTCCCACCGGGGAGCTGTTTTTT

v_gene: TRBV6-2/TRBV6-3
d_gene: .
j_gene: TRBJ2-7
abundance: few
CDR3aa: CASTLTTGLNYEQYF
CDR3nt: TGTGCCAGCACCCTAACCACGGGACTCAACTACGAGCAGTACTTC

v_gene: TRBV7-2
d_gene: TRBD1
j_gene: TRBJ1-2
abundance: many
CDR3aa: CASSNTGTGGAYGSSPVGYTF
CDR3nt: TGTGCCAGCAGTAATACCGGGACAGGGGGCGCCTACGGGTCTTCTCCGGTTGGCTACACCTTC

v_gene: TRBV29-1
d_gene: TRBD2
j_gene: TRBJ2-3
abundance: many
CDR3aa: CSVELAGVRDTQYF
CDR3nt: TGCAGCGTTGAACTAGCGGGAGTCAGAGATACGCAGTATTTT

v_gene: TRBV11-2
d_gene: TRBD2
j_gene: TRBJ2-7
abundance: .
CDR3aa: CASSLGTSGDEGEQYF
CDR3nt: TGTGCCAGCAGCCTCGGGACTAGCGGTGATGAGGGGGAGCAGTACTTC

v_gene: TRBV7-2
d_gene: TRBD2
j_gene: TRBJ2-7
abundance: .
CDR3aa: CASSLALAGRAYEQYF
CDR3nt: TGTGCCAGCAGCTTAGCACTAGCGGGGCGTGCCTACGAGCAGTACTTC

v_gene: TRBV28
d_gene: TRBD2
j_gene: TRBJ2-7
abundance: few
CDR3aa: CASSLRTSGRASSYEQYF
CDR3nt: TGTGCCAGCAGTCTACGGACTAGCGGGAGGGCGAGCTCCTACGAGCAGTACTTC